Listed below are T cell receptor beta chains from one sample, sequenced in a study of tumor and adjacent non-tumor tissue in lung cancer. TCRdb used MiXCR to reprocess the multiplex PCR reads, holding one entry per CDR3 protein. The repertoire has tens of thousands of distinct CDR3 sequences, 60% of them found once; the top ten carry 20% to 25%. The specimen sequenced was lung tumor tissue. These receptors were taken from a man aged 50-60 years with non-small cell lung cancer. CDR3s leave out the opening cysteine and the closing phenylalanine or tryptophan. Expanded clones get a size class; other rows say once, few or many, or leave the size out.

>TRBV5-6|many
ASSLRHSVHEQY
>TRBV28|many
ASSLWGGANEQF
>TRBV30|NA
AWAYSHGATNEKLF
>TRBV11-2|NA
ASSLRGVAGWRTGELF
>TRBV18|NA
ASSPLASGTGELF
>TRBV6-9|many
ASSYSPGLAGLQDTQY
>TRBV7-9|NA
ASNHGLAGAATGKLF
>TRBV12-5|NA
ASGLSGFNIIY
>TRBV6-2/TRBV6-3|NA
ASRWGPGNEQF
>TRBV11-2|once
ASSFPGHDYNSSLH
>TRBV27|NA
ASSGSDRGRWNEQF
>TRBV6-1|many
ASSIKDGYEQY
>TRBV11-3|NA
ASNLQGPTYEHY
>TRBV12-3/TRBV12-4|many
ASTGDSYTEAF
>TRBV11-2|NA
ASSPRPNEHF
>TRBV7-2|NA
ASSLVYASGEKLL
>TRBV4-1|many
ASSQALGTAYEQY
>TRBV5-1|many
ASSVSGNGPNEQF
>TRBV29-1|many
SAGTGGETQY
>TRBV9|NA
ASSIQAGGPGDTQY
>TRBV5-4|NA
ASSLGRDNSYGQY
>TRBV11-2|NA
ASRRGQGAFEQY
>TRBV5-6|many
ASSLLSQGGSYNEQF
>TRBV11-2|few
TSSSLRGPPGELF
>TRBV20-1|many
STTSDNNEQF
>TRBV2|few
ASAGQGSTSGANVLT
>TRBV5-4|many
ASSLGRDNSYEQY
>TRBV5-6|NA
AISRRTGNQPQH
>TRBV4-2|NA
VSNQDGYEQY
>TRBV12-3/TRBV12-4|NA
ASSPRVRSTDMQY
>TRBV6-5|many
ASSPGGGVNYGYT
>TRBV20-1|many
SAKPLGGSSYNSPLH
>TRBV6-5|many
ASSQNYEQY
>TRBV30|NA
AWMDSQRARKNEQF
>TRBV11-2|NA
ASCLGQGHSTYTQY
>TRBV5-4|NA
ASSSAYLVPDTQY
>TRBV5-4|NA
ATSLPGTSGYEQC
>TRBV5-1|many
ASSLGAGERNIQY
>TRBV28|NA
ASSLSRAGRATGELF
>TRBV4-1|many
ASSRREAGDLNEQF
>TRBV24-1|NA
ATSERTLY
>TRBV29-1|many
SVVTVNYGYT
>TRBV13|NA
VSSPPRDSGTSYNEQF
>TRBV4-1|many
ASSHSGTGQRPQH
>TRBV6-6|medium-sized
ASTRGDRGGYT
>TRBV6-5|NA
ASSYTNPSGGNNELF
>TRBV6-2/TRBV6-3|once
ASRTEGSSYEQY
>TRBV5-5|NA
TSSGLTGGIETKY
>TRBV30|few
AWSKDSNQPQH
>TRBV6-1|once
ANSGGHRVNQPQY
>TRBV4-1|many
ASSHSASTDTQY
>TRBV11-1|NA
ASSFTGSGSYEQY
>TRBV6-5|once
ASSYLVTSGNDEQY
>TRBV2|NA
ASLRNYEQY